This T cell receptor beta chain was identified during a study of T cells in Graves' hyperthyroidism and ophthalmopathy. Amplified TCR beta CDR3 regions derived from RNA transcripts. TCR CDR3 underwent first-round RT-PCR with the HTBI primer set. TCRdb passed the multiplex PCR reads through MiXCR, listing each CDR3 protein once. Of around 100,000 distinct CDR3 sequences detected, about half appear once; the ten largest clones hold about 26%. General observations from the study: Blood shared most expanded thyroid clonotypes above 0.001.

Patients aged 18 to 65 had newly diagnosed hyperthyroidism of under 2 months' duration. Patients having uncontrolled infection, another autoimmune disease, pregnancy or lactation were not included. Notes on this clonotype: What it recognizes is unknown.

The germline CDR1 and CDR2 sequences are KGHDR and SFDVKD. V was pared by 5 bases and J by 7 bases, with 12 bases of the junction left unmatched. The CDR3 contains 17 residues. V gene TRBV24-1 combines with J gene TRBJ2-2; 10 bases are a match to TRBD2. The sequence derives from a man between 40 and 49 years old with Graves' hyperthyroidism. Sequencing was done on a sample of blood. The CDR3 loop reads CATSASSSGRRHGELFF. DNA of the CDR3: TGTGCCACCAGTGCATCCTCTAGCGGGAGACGGCACGGGGAGCTGTTTTTT.